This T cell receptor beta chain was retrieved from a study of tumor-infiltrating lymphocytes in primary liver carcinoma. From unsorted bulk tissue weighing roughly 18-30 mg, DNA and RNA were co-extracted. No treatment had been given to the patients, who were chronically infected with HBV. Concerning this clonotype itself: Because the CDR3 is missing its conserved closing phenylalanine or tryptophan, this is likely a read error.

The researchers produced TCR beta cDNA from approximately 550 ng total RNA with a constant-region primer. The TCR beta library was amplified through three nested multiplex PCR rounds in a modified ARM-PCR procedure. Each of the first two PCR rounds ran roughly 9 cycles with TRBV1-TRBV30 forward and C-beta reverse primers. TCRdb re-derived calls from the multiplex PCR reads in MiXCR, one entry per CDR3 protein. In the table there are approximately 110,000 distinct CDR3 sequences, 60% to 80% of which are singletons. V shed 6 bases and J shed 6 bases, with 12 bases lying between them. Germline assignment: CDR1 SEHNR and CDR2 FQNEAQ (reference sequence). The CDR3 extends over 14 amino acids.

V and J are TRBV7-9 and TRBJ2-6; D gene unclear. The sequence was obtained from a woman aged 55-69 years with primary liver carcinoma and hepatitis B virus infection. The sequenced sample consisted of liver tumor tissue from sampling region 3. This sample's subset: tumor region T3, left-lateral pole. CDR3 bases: TGTGCCAGCAGTCTGGTGGCGGAGGCCAACGTCCTGACTTCC. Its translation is CASSLVAEANVLTS.